This TCR beta chain derives from a study of T cell responses to AZD1222 COVID-19 vaccine. Clones were read by immunoSEQ multiplex PCR, and TCRdb kept only the in-frame ones, dropping some. Among around 120,000 clones listed, roughly 90% were seen once. Sequenced material: peripheral blood, taken on day 0 of AZD1222 vaccination. The clonotype originates from an adult in good health.

The CDR3 reads CASFYETSGGKQYF. CDR3 DNA sequence: TGTGCCAGCTTTTACGAGACTAGCGGGGGGAAGCAGTACTTC. The J gene is TRBJ2-7, the V gene TRBV2; TRBD2 agrees at 13 bases. This CDR3 comprises 14 residues. CDR1 is SNHLY and CDR2 is FYNNEI in the germline V gene. With 8 bases clipped from V and 8 bases from J, the junction kept 9 bases outside the gene matches. Full variable domain (remainder filled in from reference TRBV2 and TRBJ2-7): EPEVTQTPSHQVTQMGQEVILRCVPISNHLYFYWYRQILGQKVEFLVSFYNNEISEKSEIFDDQFSVERPDGSNFTLKIRSTKLEDSAMYFCASFYETSGGKQYFGPGTRLTVT.